Presented here are 32 T cell receptor beta chains from one specimen sequenced in a study of regulatory T cells in long-lasting Graves disease listed by TCRdb under 2021. Library method: multiplex PCR. Instrument used: Illumina HiSeq 4000. To build TCR beta libraries, CDR3 regions were amplified by Arm-PCR using iRepertoire HTBI primers. TCRdb's own reprocessing of the public reads used fastp at Q25 and MiXCR and kept productive beta chains. Each record represents a unique CDR3 protein, reported with the most common genes and DNA among its rows. For this sample the table gives about 470,000 distinct CDR3 sequences, of which 20% to 25% were detected only once. The top ten clones comprise roughly 6.9% of the sample. Taken with the paper, the label for time point translates to: persistent/refractory GD, antithyroid drugs over 5 years with positive TRAb. RNA was extracted from PBMCs in TRIzol for both TCR sequencing and RNA sequencing.

This specimen consisted of peripheral blood mononuclear cells (PBMCs), obtained when the disease was refractory, from a patient treated with antithyroid drugs. The receptors derive from a female donor with Graves disease.

Many counts were recorded for this clonotype. The chain joins TRBV6-1 to TRBJ1-6, with D maybe TRBD1 (5 bases). Trimming shortened V by 7 bases and J by 4 bases, and 11 bases separated the two germline ends. The CDR3 extends over 14 amino acids. Germline CDR1 and CDR2: MNHNS and SASEGT. The DNA of the CDR3 is TGTGCCAGCACTCTGGGGGGTTATAATTCACCCCTCCACTTT. Its translation: CASTLGGYNSPLHF.

This clonotype was seen only a few times. V and J are TRBV15 and TRBJ2-5, with unresolved D. CDR1 LNHNV and CDR2 YYDKDF come from the germline V gene (reference sequence). The CDR3 runs 12 residues. V was trimmed by 9 bases and J by 5 bases, leaving 13 bases between them. The CDR3 DNA sequence: TGTGCCACATCCGAAGTGGGGGAGACCCAGTACTTC. Its translation is CATSEVGETQYF.

This clonotype has more than one count but fewer than ten. The CDR3 region has the DNA TGTGCCAGCAGCGGGGGACAAGGTGTCGAGCAGTACTTC. Translated: CASSGGQGVEQYF. The genes are TRBV13 and TRBJ2-7, with a weak D call TRBD1 (6 bases). In germline, CDR1 is PRHDT, CDR2 FYEKMQ (reference sequence). This CDR3 contains 13 residues. V lost 5 bases to trimming and J lost 6 bases, with 14 bases between them.

The chain uses TRBV19 and TRBJ2-6; D unclear. The CDR3 consists of 15 residues. The V gene's germline CDR1 is LNHDA and CDR2 SQIVND (reference sequence). The germline V and J ends were trimmed by 3 bases and 0 bases, with 6 bases remaining between them. The CDR3 is CASSMSDSGANVLTF. CDR3 DNA sequence: TGTGCCAGTAGTATGTCAGACTCTGGGGCCAACGTCCTGACTTTC.

This rearrangement joins TRBV7-9 to TRBJ2-7; tentative D call: TRBD2 (5 bases). V lost 8 bases to trimming and J lost 2 bases, with 13 bases between them. Per germline, CDR1 SEHNR and CDR2 FQNEAQ (reference sequence). CDR3 length equals 13 residues. In DNA, the CDR3 is TGTGCCAGCGACTCCAGCGGAACCTACGAGCAGTACTTC. This translates into CASDSSGTYEQYF.

This clonotype was counted ten times or more. V gene TRBV7-6 combines with J gene TRBJ1-1, with D tentatively TRBD1 (6 bases). CDR1 is SGHVS, CDR2 FNYEAQ, per germline. V dropped 0 bases and J dropped 3 bases, with 8 bases sitting between them. This CDR3 is built from 14 residues. CDR3 region: CASSLAAGDTEAFF. The CDR3 DNA reads as TGTGCCAGCAGCTTAGCTGCAGGGGACACTGAAGCTTTCTTT.

A remark on this clonotype: A clone one base away is much larger, so this may be a read error. This sequence joins TRBV27 and TRBJ1-6, with D uncertain. The CDR3 is 12 amino acids. CDR1 MNHEY and CDR2 SMNVEV come from the germline V gene (reference sequence). The CDR3 bases are TGTGCCAGCAGTACCTATAATTCACTCCTCCACTTT. It is translated as CASSTYNSLLHF.

The gene calls are TRBV30 and TRBJ1-4, with no clear D. This CDR3 spans 15 amino acids. Trimming took 4 bases from V and 9 from J, leaving 21 bases between them. Germline V gene sequence: CDR1 GTSNPN, CDR2 SVGIG (reference sequence). The CDR3, as DNA: TGTGCCTGGAAGGGCCAGGCACAATCCCCAAAAAAACTGTTTTTT. Its translation: CAWKGQAQSPKKLFF.

At least ten counts were recorded for this clonotype. The chain uses TRBV20-1 and TRBJ1-2, with TRBD1 matching 9 bases. J lost 7 bases, V lost 4 bases, and 4 bases had no gene match. The germline CDR1 and CDR2 sequences are DFQATT and SNEGSKA (reference sequence). The CDR3 totals 12 residues. The CDR3 sequence is CSATGTGLGYTF. The CDR3 nucleotides are TGCAGTGCTACCGGGACAGGGCTTGGCTACACCTTC.

The sample holds many counts of this clonotype. The V call is TRBV30, the J call TRBJ1-1, with D unclear. This CDR3 is built from 13 residues. With 0 bases removed from V and 4 bases from J, the gap between germline ends came to 9 bases. CDR1 and CDR2 from the germline V gene are GTSNPN and SVGIG (reference sequence). CDR3 protein: CAWSVQLGTEAFF. CDR3 coding DNA: TGTGCCTGGAGTGTACAATTGGGCACTGAAGCTTTCTTT.

The chain employs TRBV28 and TRBJ1-6; 10 nucleotides align to TRBD1. The V segment lost 7 bases and the J segment 10 bases; nucleotides outside the gene matches: 7. This CDR3 has 14 amino acids. Germline V gene lookup returns CDR1 MDHEN and CDR2 SYDVKM. The CDR3 sequence: CASTNRDRGSPLHF. CDR3 nucleotides: TGTGCCAGCACCAACCGGGACAGGGGCTCACCCCTCCACTTT. Using reference TRBV28 and TRBJ1-6 for the parts outside the CDR3, the full variable domain is DVKVTQSSRYLVKRTGEKVFLECVQDMDHENMFWYRQDPGLGLRLIYFSYDVKMKEKGDIPEGYSVSREKKERFSLILESASTNQTSMYLCASTNRDRGSPLHFGNGTRLTVT.

The V call is TRBV7-2, the J call TRBJ2-1, with 7 positions matching TRBD2. Per germline, CDR1 SGHTA and CDR2 FQGNSA. CDR3 length: 15 residues. J lost 8 bases, V lost 0 bases, and 7 bases had no gene match. The CDR3 reads CASSLAGGFIDEQFF. DNA of the CDR3: TGTGCCAGCAGCTTAGCGGGAGGGTTTATCGATGAGCAGTTCTTC.

At least ten counts were recorded for this clonotype. V usage is TRBV28 and J usage is TRBJ2-7; 9 bases align to TRBD1. There are 14 residues in the CDR3. Germline V CDR1 and CDR2: MDHEN, SYDVKM. The V segment lost 6 bases and the J segment 4 bases; nucleotides outside the gene matches: 7. The CDR3 sequence is CASRSRDREYEQYF. The CDR3 nucleotides read TGTGCCAGCAGGTCTCGGGACAGGGAATACGAGCAGTACTTC.

This clonotype was picked up a small number of times. The chain employs TRBV2 and TRBJ1-6, with D tentatively TRBD1 (5 bases). The CDR3 runs to 13 residues. Germline CDR1 is SNHLY and CDR2 is FYNNEI. Trimming took 7 bases from V and 13 from J, leaving 17 bases between them. As DNA, the CDR3 is TGTGCCAGCACTCAGAGACCGAGGGGTCCCCTCCACTTT. Translation: CASTQRPRGPLHF.

This clonotype was recorded a few times. This chain connects TRBV19 to TRBJ2-7, with 8 nucleotides matching TRBD1. CDR3 size: 14 residues. The J segment lost 5 bases and the V segment lost 4 bases, leaving 7 bases of the junction unmatched. The V gene's germline CDR1 is LNHDA and CDR2 SQIVND (reference sequence). CDR3 region: CASSNSRTGNEQYF. CDR3 sequence (DNA): TGTGCCAGTAGTAATAGTCGGACAGGGAACGAGCAGTACTTC.

This chain uses TRBV6-2 or TRBV6-3 with TRBJ1-2; D possibly corresponds to TRBD1 (6 bases). Trimming pared 6 bases from V and 8 bases from J, leaving 19 bases between. CDR1 is MNHEY and CDR2 is SVGEGT in the germline V gene. The CDR3 contains 14 residues. The CDR3 DNA reads as TGTGCCAGCAGAGGACAGCCACAAATGATGGGCTACACCTTC. Encoded protein: CASRGQPQMMGYTF.

Ten or more counts support this clonotype. J is TRBJ1-1 and V is TRBV11-2, with D hard to call. The CDR3 runs to 13 residues. Germline V gives CDR1 SGHAT, CDR2 FQNNGV. V dropped 2 bases and J dropped 6 bases, with 10 bases sitting between them. For the CDR3, the DNA is TGTGCCAGCAGCTTATCCGGAATCTCTGAAGCTTTCTTT. Amino acid sequence: CASSLSGISEAFF.

This clonotype was recorded at least ten times. The chain combines TRBV27 with TRBJ2-2, with 12 bases fitting TRBD2. This CDR3 is built from 17 residues. Losses at the gene ends were 6 bases for V and 6 bases for J; bases not matched to a gene: 11. CDR1 is MNHEY and CDR2 is SMNVEV in the germline V gene (reference sequence). The CDR3 bases are TGTGCCAGCAGAAGACTAGCGGGAGCCGTTCGTGCCGGGGAGCTGTTTTTT. Amino acids: CASRRLAGAVRAGELFF.

The rearrangement links TRBV27 to TRBJ2-2, with D perhaps matching TRBD2 (5 bases). This CDR3 contains 18 residues. Germline V lookup: CDR1 MNHEY, CDR2 SMNVEV (reference sequence). Trimming removed 3 bases at V and 6 bases at J, with 23 bases between. CDR3 region: CASSFLPLAEGGPGELFF. CDR3 sequence (DNA): TGTGCCAGCAGTTTCCTACCCCTTGCAGAGGGCGGACCCGGGGAGCTGTTTTTT.

This clonotype was observed at least ten times. This chain uses TRBV20-1 with TRBJ2-7; possible D gene TRBD2, 6 bases. V lost 3 bases to trimming and J lost 3 bases, with 12 bases between them. The CDR3 has 13 residues. In germline, CDR1 is DFQATT, CDR2 SNEGSKA (reference sequence). The CDR3 coding sequence is TGCAGTGCTAGGGAACCGGGGGACTACGAGCAGTACTTC. Its protein is CSAREPGDYEQYF.

This clonotype was found a few times. The genes are TRBV6-1 and TRBJ1-2; 7 bases fit TRBD1. The germline V gene has CDR1 MNHNS and CDR2 SASEGT. V was pared by 2 bases and J by 5 bases, with 2 bases of the junction left unmatched. The CDR3 spans 13 residues. The CDR3 reads CASSETGEYGYTF. The CDR3 coding sequence is TGTGCCAGCAGTGAAACAGGGGAGTATGGCTACACCTTC.

J is TRBJ2-5 and V is TRBV19; TRBD2 aligns across 9 bases. CDR3 length: 17 amino acids. V was clipped by 8 bases and J by 1 base; unmatched bases: 14. Per germline, CDR1 LNHDA and CDR2 SQIVND (reference sequence). The CDR3 DNA sequence: TGTGCCAGTTCCCGACGGGGGCTAGCGGGGACCCAAGAGACCCAGTACTTC. Translation gives CASSRRGLAGTQETQYF.

The chain recombines TRBV7-9 with TRBJ2-2; 7 bases agree with TRBD1. The length of the CDR3 is 19 residues. Germline values: CDR1 SEHNR, CDR2 FQNEAQ (reference sequence). With V trimmed by 5 bases and J by 6 bases, 21 bases remained unmatched. For the CDR3, the DNA is TGTGCCAGCAGCCCTATCCTCCGCCGAAACAGGGGATTCGCCGGGGAGCTGTTTTTT. Protein: CASSPILRRNRGFAGELFF.

The chain combines TRBV20-1 with TRBJ2-7; 9 bases line up with TRBD2. The germline V gene encodes CDR1 DFQATT and CDR2 SNEGSKA (reference sequence). The V and J ends lost 1 base and 4 bases, in that order; junction bases with no gene match: 5. There are 14 residues in the CDR3. The chain's CDR3 is CSARATSGNYEQYF. The CDR3 DNA reads as TGCAGTGCTAGAGCGACTAGCGGTAATTACGAGCAGTACTTC.

This clonotype was detected ten times or more. The rearrangement joins TRBV28 to TRBJ1-5, with D perhaps matching TRBD1 (5 bases). The CDR3 runs 14 residues. V was trimmed by 3 bases and J by 7 bases, leaving 13 bases between them. CDR1 and CDR2 from the germline V gene are MDHEN and SYDVKM. This chain's CDR3 is CASSLVGGQQPQHF. CDR3 DNA sequence: TGTGCCAGCAGTTTGGTTGGGGGTCAACAGCCCCAGCATTTT.

In the case of this clonotype: It may be a read error: a sequence one base away is much more abundant. The V call is TRBV6-6, the J call TRBJ1-1; maybe TRBD1 (5 bases). Germline V gene sequence: CDR1 MNHNY, CDR2 SVGAGI (reference sequence). The CDR3 totals 16 residues. The CDR3 reads CVSSYSDGGSGTEAFF. The CDR3, as DNA: TGTGTCAGCAGTTACTCGGATGGGGGGTCGGGAACTGAAGCTTTCTTT.

This clonotype has more than one count but fewer than ten. V gene TRBV7-8 combines with J gene TRBJ1-6; TRBD1 aligns across 11 bases. Per germline, CDR1 SGHVS and CDR2 FQNEAQ. The CDR3 extends over 16 amino acids. Trimming took 1 base from V and 8 from J; bases not matched to a gene: 4. The CDR3 nucleotides are TGTGCCAGCAGCTTAGAAGGGACAGGGGGTGATTCACCCCTCCACTTT. Translation: CASSLEGTGGDSPLHF.

This clonotype was observed at least ten times. The gene calls are TRBV11-2 and TRBJ2-7; D remains ambiguous. Germline V gene data show CDR1 as SGHAT and CDR2 as FQNNGV. There are 15 residues in the CDR3. V lost 1 base to trimming and J lost 2 bases, with 12 bases between them. CDR3 residues: CASSLGVAPTYEQYF. The DNA of the CDR3 is TGTGCCAGCAGCTTAGGCGTCGCACCGACCTACGAGCAGTACTTC. Variable domain in full (rest from reference TRBV11-2 and TRBJ2-7): EAGVAQSPRYKIIEKRQSVAFWCNPISGHATLYWYQQILGQGPKLLIQFQNNGVVDDSQLPKDRFSAERLKGVDSTLKIQPAKLEDSAVYLCASSLGVAPTYEQYFGPGTRLTVT.

Ten or more counts support this clonotype. The CDR3 coding sequence is TGTGCCAGCAGTTTGTGGGGACCCCGCTACGAGCAGTACTTC. It translates to CASSLWGPRYEQYF. The chain is built from TRBV27 and TRBJ2-7; D tentatively reads TRBD1 or TRBD2 (5 bases each). The CDR3 is 14 amino acids. V shed 3 bases and J shed 3 bases, with 12 bases lying between them. Germline V CDR1 and CDR2: MNHEY, SMNVEV (reference sequence).

At least ten counts were recorded for this clonotype. The chain is built from TRBV5-1 and TRBJ1-4; 7 bases match TRBD1. The CDR3 loop spans 14 amino acids. Germline V lookup: CDR1 SGHRS, CDR2 YFSETQ. The V segment lost 3 bases and the J segment 7 bases; nucleotides outside the gene matches: 6. The CDR3 nucleotides are TGCGCCAGCAGCTGGGGGCAGGGGGGTGAAAAACTGTTTTTT. It is translated as CASSWGQGGEKLFF.

The chain links TRBV12-3 or TRBV12-4 to TRBJ2-7; 7 nucleotides line up with TRBD2. This CDR3 has 13 residues. The ends lost 6 bases at V and 7 bases at J; junction bases unmatched: 9. The CDR3 sequence is CASSGGTIYEQYF. Written as DNA, the CDR3 is TGTGCCAGCAGCGGCGGGACTATTTATGAGCAGTACTTC.

The chain has TRBV13 and TRBJ2-7, with a possible D match to TRBD1 (5 bases). The CDR3 spans 13 residues. Germline CDR1 PRHDT, CDR2 FYEKMQ (reference sequence). V lost 5 bases and J lost 1, with 9 bases in between. This chain's CDR3 is CASSMDTSYEQYF. As DNA, the CDR3 is TGTGCCAGCAGCATGGACACATCCTACGAGCAGTACTTC.